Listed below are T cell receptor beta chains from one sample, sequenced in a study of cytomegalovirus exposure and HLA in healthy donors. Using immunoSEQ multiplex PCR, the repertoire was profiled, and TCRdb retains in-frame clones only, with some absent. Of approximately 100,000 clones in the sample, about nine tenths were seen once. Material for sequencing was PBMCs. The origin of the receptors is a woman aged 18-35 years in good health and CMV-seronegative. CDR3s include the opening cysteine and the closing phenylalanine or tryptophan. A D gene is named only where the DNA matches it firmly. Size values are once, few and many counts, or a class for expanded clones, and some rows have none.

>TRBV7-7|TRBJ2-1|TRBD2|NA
CASSSGWGRDEQFF
TGTGCCAGCAGCTCAGGGTGGGGGAGGGATGAGCAGTTCTTC
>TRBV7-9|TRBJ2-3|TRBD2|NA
CASSLEAGATDTQYF
TGTGCCAGCAGCTTAGAAGCGGGAGCCACAGATACGCAGTATTTT
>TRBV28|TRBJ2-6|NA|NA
CASSLSASGANVLTF
TGTGCCAGCAGCCTAAGCGCTTCTGGGGCCAACGTCCTGACTTTC
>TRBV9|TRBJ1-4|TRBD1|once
CASSPRQGSTNEKLFF
TGTGCCAGCAGCCCCCGACAGGGATCAACTAATGAAAAACTGTTTTTT
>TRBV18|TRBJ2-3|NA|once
CASSPEYTDTQYF
TGTGCCAGCTCACCGGAGTACACAGATACGCAGTATTTT
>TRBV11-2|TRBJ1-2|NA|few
CASSLAQPAVGYTF
TGTGCCAGCAGCTTGGCCCAGCCTGCGGTTGGCTACACCTTC
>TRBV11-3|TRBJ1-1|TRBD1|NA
CASSTDRGTEAFF
TGTGCCAGCAGCACCGACAGGGGCACTGAAGCTTTCTTT
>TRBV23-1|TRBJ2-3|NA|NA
CATRHTQYF
TGCGCCACCCGTCATACGCAGTATTTT
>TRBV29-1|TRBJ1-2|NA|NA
CSVEDPPNSGYTF
TGCAGCGTTGAAGATCCCCCTAACAGTGGCTACACCTTC
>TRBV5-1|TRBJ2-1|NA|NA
CASSLDRALNEQFF
TGCGCCAGCAGCTTGGACAGGGCTCTCAATGAGCAGTTCTTC
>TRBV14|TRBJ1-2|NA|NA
CAISVTGLDGYTF
TGTGCCATCTCAGTTACAGGGTTGGATGGCTACACCTTC
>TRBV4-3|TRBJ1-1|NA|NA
CASSQIRPGTGPNTEAFF
TGCGCCAGCAGCCAAATTCGGCCGGGTACAGGACCCAATACTGAAGCTTTCTTT
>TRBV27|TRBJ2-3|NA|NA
CASWAGTFADTQYF
TGTGCCAGCTGGGCGGGGACCTTCGCAGATACGCAGTATTTT
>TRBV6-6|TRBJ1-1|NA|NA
CASSYGKQMNTEAFF
TGTGCCAGCAGTTACGGAAAACAGATGAACACTGAAGCTTTCTTT
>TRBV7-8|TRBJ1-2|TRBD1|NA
CASSFRDRYYGYTF
TGTGCCAGCAGCTTCCGGGACAGATACTATGGCTACACCTTC
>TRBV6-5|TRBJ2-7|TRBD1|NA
CASSQTGGRYEQYF
TGTGCCAGCAGCCAAACAGGGGGTCGGTACGAGCAGTACTTC
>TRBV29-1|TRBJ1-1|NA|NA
CSVAGDLIAFF
TGCAGCGTTGCAGGGGATCTCATTGCTTTCTTT
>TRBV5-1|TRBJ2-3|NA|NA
CASSLTGDFTDTQYF
TGCGCCAGCAGCTTGACAGGGGACTTCACAGATACGCAGTATTTT
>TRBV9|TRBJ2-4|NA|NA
CASSVEGVAKNIQYF
TGTGCCAGCAGCGTCGAGGGGGTAGCCAAAAACATTCAGTACTTC
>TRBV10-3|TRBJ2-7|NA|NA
CAISPLGLVTYEQYF
TGTGCCATCAGCCCCCTGGGGCTAGTTACCTACGAGCAGTACTTC
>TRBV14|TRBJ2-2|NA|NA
CASSQENTGELTGELFF
TGTGCCAGCAGCCAAGAAAATACGGGAGAGTTGACCGGGGAGCTGTTTTTT
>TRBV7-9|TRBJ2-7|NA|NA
CAVVGGNSYEQYF
TGTGCCGTGGTGGGCGGGAATTCCTACGAGCAGTACTTC
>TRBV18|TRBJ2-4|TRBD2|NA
CASSPTAGGPGNIQYF
TGTGCCAGCTCACCAACGGCGGGGGGGCCTGGAAACATTCAGTACTTC
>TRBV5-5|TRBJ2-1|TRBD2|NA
CASSSTSSLGNEQFF
TGTGCCAGCAGCTCGACTAGCTCACTGGGCAATGAGCAGTTCTTC
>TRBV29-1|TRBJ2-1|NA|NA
CSVEGAGEPGLSYNEQFF
TGCAGCGTGGAAGGGGCAGGTGAGCCGGGGTTGTCCTACAATGAGCAGTTCTTC
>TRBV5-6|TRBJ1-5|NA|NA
CASSSGGSAHNQPQHF
TGTGCCAGCAGCTCGGGGGGGTCCGCCCACAATCAGCCCCAGCATTTT
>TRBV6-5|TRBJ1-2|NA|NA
CASSYEHNYGYTF
TGTGCCAGCAGTTACGAGCATAACTATGGCTACACCTTC
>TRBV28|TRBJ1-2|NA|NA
CASSLYQNYGYTF
TGTGCCAGCAGTTTATATCAGAACTATGGCTACACCTTC
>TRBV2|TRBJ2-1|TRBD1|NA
CASCGTGGNEQFF
TGTGCCAGCTGCGGGACAGGGGGCAATGAGCAGTTCTTC
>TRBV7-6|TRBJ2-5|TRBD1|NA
CASSPGDRVVVWETQYF
TGTGCCAGCAGCCCAGGCGACAGGGTAGTAGTGTGGGAGACCCAGTACTTC
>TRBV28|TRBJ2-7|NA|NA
CASSSDRREQYF
TGTGCCAGCAGCTCCGACAGAAGGGAGCAGTACTTC
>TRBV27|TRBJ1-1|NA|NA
CASSLSPRRGGQSNTEAFF
TGTGCCAGCAGTTTATCGCCGAGAAGGGGTGGGCAATCGAACACTGAAGCTTTCTTT
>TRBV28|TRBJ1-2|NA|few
CATGSANYGYTF
TGTGCTACAGGCTCAGCTAACTATGGCTACACCTTC
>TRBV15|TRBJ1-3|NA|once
CATSLGTAKGNTIYF
TGTGCCACCAGCCTCGGGACTGCCAAGGGAAACACCATATATTTT
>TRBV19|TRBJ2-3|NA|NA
CASSIPGTGGTQYF
TGTGCCAGTAGTATCCCCGGGACTGGCGGAACGCAGTATTTT
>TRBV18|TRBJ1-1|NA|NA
CASLQGQGIYYSAFF
TGTGCCAGCCTGCAGGGTCAGGGGATTTATTACTCAGCTTTCTTT
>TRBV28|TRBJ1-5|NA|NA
CASSLSGQGNQPQHF
TGTGCCAGCAGTTTATCAGGCCAGGGCAATCAGCCCCAGCATTTT
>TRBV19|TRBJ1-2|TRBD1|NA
CASSEGARGYTF
TGTGCCAGTTCGGAGGGGGCGCGTGGCTACACCTTC
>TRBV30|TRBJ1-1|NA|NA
CAWSPDGRRSEAFF
TGTGCCTGGAGTCCGGATGGTCGGCGGAGTGAAGCTTTCTTT
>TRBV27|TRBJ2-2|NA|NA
CASSLSAGNTGELFF
TGTGCCAGCAGTTTATCGGCGGGGAACACCGGGGAGCTGTTTTTT
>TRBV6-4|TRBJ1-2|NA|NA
CASSPGANYGYTF
TGTGCCAGCAGCCCCGGGGCTAACTATGGCTACACCTTC
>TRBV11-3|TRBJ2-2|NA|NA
CASSFAGVTGELFF
TGTGCCAGCAGCTTTGCAGGGGTGACCGGGGAGCTGTTTTTT
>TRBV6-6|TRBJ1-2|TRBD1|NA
CASSYSSQGASGGYTF
TGTGCCAGCAGTTACTCGAGCCAGGGGGCCTCGGGTGGCTACACCTTC
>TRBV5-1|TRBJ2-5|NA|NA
CASSFGGGETQYF
TGCGCCAGCAGCTTTGGGGGAGGAGAGACCCAGTACTTC
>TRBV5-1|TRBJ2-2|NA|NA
CASSFHGRVPGGELFF
TGCGCCAGCAGCTTCCATGGTCGCGTCCCCGGGGGGGAGCTGTTTTTT
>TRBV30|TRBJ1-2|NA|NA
CACESPSLTGYGYTF
TGTGCCTGTGAGAGCCCTTCCTTGACGGGCTATGGCTACACCTTC
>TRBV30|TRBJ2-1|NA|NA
CAWSVGGGFNEQFF
TGTGCCTGGAGTGTGGGTGGGGGGTTCAATGAGCAGTTCTTC
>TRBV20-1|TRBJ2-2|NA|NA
CSARASGELFF
TGCAGTGCTAGAGCATCCGGGGAGCTGTTTTTT
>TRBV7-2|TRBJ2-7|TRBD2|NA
CASSSTTSGRMLRAEQYF
TGTGCCAGCAGTTCTACGACTAGCGGGAGAATGCTCCGGGCCGAGCAGTACTTC
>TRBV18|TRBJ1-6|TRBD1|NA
CASSLALTGSVSPLHF
TGTGCCAGCTCGCTAGCCCTGACAGGGTCTGTGTCACCCCTCCACTTT
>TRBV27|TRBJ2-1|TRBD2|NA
CASSFASGRDSYNEQFF
TGTGCCAGCAGTTTTGCTAGCGGGAGAGACTCCTACAATGAGCAGTTCTTC
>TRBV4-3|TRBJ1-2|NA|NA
CASSQEEGGGYTF
TGCGCCAGCAGCCAAGAAGAAGGGGGAGGCTACACCTTC
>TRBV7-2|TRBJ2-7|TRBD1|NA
CASSLRQGASYEQYF
TGTGCCAGCAGCTTACGGCAGGGGGCTTCCTACGAGCAGTACTTC
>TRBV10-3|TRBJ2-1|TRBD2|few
CAISESGGTDEQFF
TGTGCCATCAGTGAAAGCGGGGGGACGGATGAGCAGTTCTTC
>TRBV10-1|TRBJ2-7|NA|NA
CASGGSYEQYF
TGCGCCAGCGGCGGCTCCTACGAGCAGTACTTC
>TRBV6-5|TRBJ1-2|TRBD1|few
CASSETTGWHGYTF
TGTGCCAGCAGTGAGACGACAGGGTGGCATGGCTACACCTTC
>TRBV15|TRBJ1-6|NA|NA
CATSRARALPTPLHF
TGTGCCACCAGCAGAGCGCGGGCCCTCCCCACACCCCTCCACTTT
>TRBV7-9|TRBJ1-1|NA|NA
CASSLGHSMNTEAFF
TGTGCCAGCAGCTTAGGCCACAGCATGAACACTGAAGCTTTCTTT
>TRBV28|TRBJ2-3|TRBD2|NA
CASSILAGGLPETQYF
TGTGCCAGCAGTATCTTAGCGGGAGGCCTTCCTGAAACGCAGTATTTT
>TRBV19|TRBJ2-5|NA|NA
CASSNPRGFQETQYF
TGTGCCAGTAGTAACCCAAGGGGTTTCCAAGAGACCCAGTACTTC